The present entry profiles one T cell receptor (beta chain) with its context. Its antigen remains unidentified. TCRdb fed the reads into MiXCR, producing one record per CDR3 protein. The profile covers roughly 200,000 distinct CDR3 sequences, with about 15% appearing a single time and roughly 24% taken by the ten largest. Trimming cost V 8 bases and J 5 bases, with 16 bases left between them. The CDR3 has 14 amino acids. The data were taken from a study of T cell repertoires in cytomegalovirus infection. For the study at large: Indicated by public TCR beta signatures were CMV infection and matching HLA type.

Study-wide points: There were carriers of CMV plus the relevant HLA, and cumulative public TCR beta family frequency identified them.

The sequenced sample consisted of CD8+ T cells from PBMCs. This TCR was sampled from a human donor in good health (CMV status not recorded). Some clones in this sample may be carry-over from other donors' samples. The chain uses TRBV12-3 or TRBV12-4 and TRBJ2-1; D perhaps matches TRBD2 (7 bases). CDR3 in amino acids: CASCESGGHNEQFF. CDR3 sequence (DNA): TGTGCCAGCTGCGAGTCGGGGGGCCACAATGAGCAGTTCTTC.